Below are 11 T cell receptor beta chains sequenced from a single sample in a study of CD8 T cells in ankylosing spondylitis. Whole-study results and caveats: Seemingly distinctive of ankylosing spondylitis blood was a TCR beta motif formed by eight highly homologous variants.

TCRdb reanalysed the 5' RACE reads using MiXCR and keeps one entry per CDR3 protein. Of around 430,000 distinct CDR3 sequences in the sample, 15% to 20% were seen once. For these TCRs, the target antigens are not known. Sample: blood, either unsorted or a sorted T cell fraction (not recorded which). Receptor source: a male donor with ankylosing spondylitis.

The chain couples TRBV6-1 to TRBJ1-5, with a possible D match to TRBD1 (5 bases). V lost 7 bases to trimming and J lost 1 base, with 14 bases between them. The germline V gene has CDR1 MNHNS and CDR2 SASEGT. This CDR3 contains 15 residues. CDR3: CASTRGGGSNQPQHF. The CDR3 bases are TGTGCCAGCACCCGGGGGGGGGGAAGCAATCAGCCCCAGCATTTT.

The V and J genes are TRBV18 and TRBJ1-1; D not certain. Germline V gene lookup returns CDR1 KGHSH and CDR2 LQKENI. V lost 4 bases and J lost 6, with 9 bases in between. The CDR3 has 12 amino acids. The CDR3 spells CASSQERAEAFF. The CDR3 bases are TGTGCCAGCTCACAGGAGAGGGCTGAAGCTTTCTTT.

Concerning this clonotype itself: One junction end disagrees with the germline gene, perhaps due to a read error. The rearrangement joins TRBV6-6 to TRBJ2-2; D unresolved. Germline CDR1 reads MNHNY; CDR2 reads SVGAGI (reference sequence). CDR3 length: 12 amino acids. Here the CDR3 DNA reads TGTGCCAGCAGCTACTCGGACGGGGAGCTGTTTTTT. Translation gives CASSYSDGELFF.

The V and J genes are TRBV7-6 and TRBJ2-3; perhaps TRBD2 as D (6 bases). V lost 3 bases and J lost 0, with 19 bases in between. Germline V gene data show CDR1 as SGHVS and CDR2 as FNYEAQ. The CDR3 extends over 18 amino acids. This chain's CDR3 is CASSFSGTSRPSTDTQYF. The CDR3 nucleotides read TGTGCCAGCAGCTTTAGCGGAACTTCCCGCCCTAGCACAGATACGCAGTATTTT.

This chain joins TRBV15 and TRBJ2-7; D remains unclear. The CDR3 has 13 amino acids. Germline V gene lookup returns CDR1 LNHNV and CDR2 YYDKDF (reference sequence). Trimming removed 1 base at V and 5 bases at J, with 9 bases between. The CDR3 spells CATSRVLADEQYF. CDR3 sequence (DNA): TGTGCCACCAGCAGAGTACTCGCGGACGAGCAGTACTTC.

This clonotype was seen a few times. The V gene is TRBV11-2, the J gene TRBJ2-2; D ambiguous. With 5 bases removed from V and 5 bases from J, the gap between germline ends came to 9 bases. CDR1 and CDR2 from the germline V gene are SGHAT and FQNNGV. The CDR3 runs to 13 residues. In DNA form, the CDR3 reads TGTGCCAGCAGCCACCGTCTAACCGGGGAGCTGTTTTTT. This translates into CASSHRLTGELFF.

V and J are TRBV20-1 and TRBJ1-2; TRBD1 might be the D (5 bases). The germline V gene encodes CDR1 DFQATT and CDR2 SNEGSKA (reference sequence). The V and J ends lost 0 bases and 6 bases respectively, with 17 bases between them. CDR3 size: 15 residues. The DNA for the CDR3 is TGCAGTGCTAGAGACCATGAGGGGTGGACTAATGGCTACACCTTC. Translation: CSARDHEGWTNGYTF.

There are many counts of this clonotype. This chain connects TRBV5-1 to TRBJ1-1; D gene ambiguous. V was clipped by 0 bases and J by 1 base, with 10 bases between them. The CDR3 consists of 15 residues. CDR1 is SGHRS, CDR2 YFSETQ, per germline. The CDR3 DNA sequence: TGCGCCAGCAGCTTGGTTTCACAGTCGAACACTGAAGCTTTCTTT. Protein sequence: CASSLVSQSNTEAFF.

The chain recombines TRBV19 with TRBJ2-1, with D uncertain. The CDR3 sequence is 16 residues long. CDR1 and CDR2 from the germline V gene are LNHDA and SQIVND (reference sequence). The V gene lost 8 bases and the J gene lost 1 base, with 18 bases spanning the gap. CDR3 DNA sequence: TGTGCCAGTTCTCTCAGGCGGCGGAATTCCTACAATGAGCAGTTCTTC. It translates to CASSLRRRNSYNEQFF.

This clonotype was counted a few times. The chain is built from TRBV5-6 and TRBJ2-5, with D possibly called TRBD1 or TRBD2 (5 bases each). The CDR3 loop spans 12 amino acids. Trimming removed 7 bases at V and 1 base at J, with 8 bases between. Looked up from germline, CDR1 is SGHDT and CDR2 is YYEEEE. The CDR3 here is CASRGFQETQYF. The CDR3 region has the DNA TGTGCCAGCCGGGGCTTCCAAGAGACCCAGTACTTC.

The chain employs TRBV20-1 and TRBJ1-5; no clear D. The V end was cut by 3 bases, the J end by 3 bases, with 9 bases between. The CDR3 consists of 13 residues. Germline values: CDR1 DFQATT, CDR2 SNEGSKA (reference sequence). The CDR3 spells CSASSGNNQPQHF. The CDR3 nucleotides are TGCAGTGCTAGCTCGGGTAACAATCAGCCCCAGCATTTT.